The 24 T cell receptor beta chains below all came from one sample that was sequenced in a study of cytomegalovirus exposure and HLA in healthy donors. A multiplex PCR was run with 60 Vbeta primers and 13 Jbeta primers. This table comes from immunoSEQ multiplex PCR, and its TCRdb copy is limited to in-frame clones, with some not included. This table has roughly 100,000 clones, over 70% appearing once. The sample was PBMCs. The receptors shown here come from a male donor in good health and CMV-seropositive.

This rearrangement joins TRBV5-1 to TRBJ2-2; the match to TRBD1 covers 7 bases. The CDR3 contains 14 residues. V trimming: 8 bases; J trimming: 1 base; junction bases outside the gene matches: 5. Germline CDR1 SGHRS, CDR2 YFSETQ. Written as DNA, the CDR3 is TGCGCCAGTCGGGGACAGTTGAACACCGGGGAGCTGTTTTTT. It codes for CASRGQLNTGELFF.

This chain links TRBV28 with TRBJ1-1; D is possibly TRBD1 (5 bases). Germline CDR1 is MDHEN and CDR2 is SYDVKM. V was pared by 8 bases and J by 11 bases, with 21 bases between. The CDR3 loop spans 13 amino acids. The CDR3 loop reads CASDDRFLRVAFF. The CDR3 nucleotides are TGTGCCAGCGATGACAGATTTTTACGTGTTGCTTTCTTT.

Concerning this clone itself: One end of the junction is discordant with germline, which a read error may explain. This rearrangement joins TRBV5-6 to TRBJ1-2; no clear D gene. Germline V CDR1 and CDR2: SGHDT, YYEEEE. This CDR3 has 14 residues. The CDR3, as DNA: TGTGCCAGCAGCGCCTTCACAGTGGGCTATGGCTACCCCTTC. Protein: CASSAFTVGYGYPF.

The chain couples TRBV28 to TRBJ1-5; weak D call: TRBD1 (5 bases). Looked up from germline, CDR1 is MDHEN and CDR2 is SYDVKM. The CDR3 is 11 amino acids. Trimming took off 7 bases at V and 6 bases at J, with 7 bases between the two ends. CDR3 bases: TGTGCCAGCATGGGGCTTCAGCCCCAGCATTTT. Translation gives CASMGLQPQHF.

V usage is TRBV5-5 and J usage is TRBJ2-7; TRBD2 agrees at 7 bases. Germline V gene data show CDR1 as SGHKS and CDR2 as YYEKEE (reference sequence). This CDR3 contains 16 residues. Trimming at V came to 1 base and at J to 2 bases, leaving 9 bases not matched to a gene. The CDR3 spells CASSLRVVSGTYEQYF. The CDR3 nucleotides are TGTGCCAGCAGCTTGAGGGTCGTGAGCGGGACCTACGAGCAGTACTTC.

The chain recombines TRBV5-6 with TRBJ1-1; D remains ambiguous. The V and J ends lost 4 bases and 0 bases respectively, with 10 bases between them. The CDR3 covers 14 residues. CDR1 is SGHDT, CDR2 YYEEEE, per germline. CDR3 region: CASSPPGLNTEAFF. The CDR3 DNA follows: TGTGCCAGCAGCCCGCCAGGATTGAACACTGAAGCTTTCTTT.

The chain couples TRBV4-3 to TRBJ1-1, with D possibly matching TRBD1 (6 bases). This CDR3 contains 15 residues. Trimming stripped 3 bases from V and 3 bases from J, with 14 bases between. The V gene's germline CDR1 is LGHNA and CDR2 YSLEER. CDR3 nucleotides: TGCGCCAGCAGCCAGGGGTTGGCAGGGGACACTGAAGCTTTCTTT. Translation gives CASSQGLAGDTEAFF.

This clone was seen a single time. The V gene is TRBV27, the J gene TRBJ2-7, with 7 bases that match TRBD2. V lost 5 bases, J lost 3 bases, and 7 bases stayed unmatched. The CDR3 contains 14 residues. Looked up from germline, CDR1 is MNHEY and CDR2 is SMNVEV (reference sequence). The CDR3 loop is CASSRDYHYYEQYF. DNA for the CDR3: TGTGCCAGCAGTCGGGACTACCACTACTACGAGCAGTACTTC.

The rearrangement joins TRBV7-2 to TRBJ1-1; 7 positions match TRBD1. The J segment lost 1 base and the V segment lost 2 bases, leaving 7 bases of the junction unmatched. The CDR3 has 16 amino acids. CDR1 is SGHTA and CDR2 is FQGNSA in the germline V gene. CDR3 amino acids: CASSLPGTVKNTEAFF. The CDR3 region has the DNA TGTGCCAGCAGCTTACCAGGGACAGTTAAGAACACTGAAGCTTTCTTT.

This clone has more than one count but fewer than ten. V gene TRBV2 combines with J gene TRBJ1-6; 12 nucleotides agree with TRBD1. The CDR3 sequence is 15 residues long. Trimming at V came to 5 bases and at J to 7 bases, leaving 3 bases not matched to a gene. Germline V gives CDR1 SNHLY, CDR2 FYNNEI. In DNA, the CDR3 is TGTGCCAGCAGTTGGGACAGGGGGCTCAATTCACCCCTCCACTTT. It encodes CASSWDRGLNSPLHF.

The chain couples TRBV13 to TRBJ1-1; 11 bases are a match to TRBD1. V shed 4 bases and J 8 bases; nucleotides not matched to a gene: 18. The CDR3 has 18 residues. CDR1 PRHDT and CDR2 FYEKMQ come from the germline V gene (reference sequence). CDR3 sequence: CASSYRPWTGGEREEAFF. CDR3 sequence (DNA): TGTGCCAGCAGCTATAGACCATGGACAGGGGGCGAAAGAGAGGAAGCTTTCTTT.

The chain employs TRBV30 and TRBJ2-5, with D maybe TRBD2 (6 bases). The CDR3 has 16 residues. The germline CDR1 and CDR2 sequences are GTSNPN and SVGIG (reference sequence). V was pared by 6 bases and J by 7 bases, with 27 bases between. The CDR3 bases are TGTGCCTGCATTTATTTGTCTAGCGCCGCGGTGGGGACCCAGTACTTC. Translation: CACIYLSSAAVGTQYF.

V gene TRBV6-5 combines with J gene TRBJ1-6, with TRBD1 as a possible D gene (6 bases). With 2 bases removed from V and 8 bases from J, the gap between germline ends came to 13 bases. The CDR3 extends over 15 amino acids. Germline V gives CDR1 MNHEY, CDR2 SVGAGI. CDR3 bases: TGTGCCAGCAGTTACCTCGAACAGGGTTATTCACCCCTCCACTTT. Residues: CASSYLEQGYSPLHF.

This chain uses TRBV5-4 with TRBJ2-1, with D tentatively TRBD1 (5 bases). Trimming stripped 4 bases from V and 4 bases from J, with 18 bases between. Germline-derived CDR1 and CDR2 are SGHNT and YYREEE (reference sequence). The CDR3 spans 16 residues. CDR3 sequence: CASSTTSTRGYNEQFF. In nucleotides, the CDR3 is TGTGCCAGCAGCACCACCTCGACAAGGGGATACAATGAGCAGTTCTTC.

The table lists this clone with a few counts. The V and J genes are TRBV5-1 and TRBJ1-1; 12 bases match TRBD1. CDR1 is SGHRS, CDR2 YFSETQ, per germline. The J segment lost 8 bases and the V segment lost 2 bases, leaving 7 bases of the junction unmatched. There are 15 residues in the CDR3. In nucleotides, the CDR3 is TGCGCCAGCAGCTTTCTGGGGACAGGGGGCGGCGAAGCTTTCTTT. Residues: CASSFLGTGGGEAFF.

This clone came up once. This chain connects TRBV11-3 to TRBJ2-3, with TRBD2 matching 11 bases. The CDR3 covers 17 residues. Germline V lookup: CDR1 SGHNT, CDR2 YENEEA. After removal of 0 bases from V and 3 bases from J, the junction contained 5 bases not matched to a gene. The CDR3 sequence: CASSLDGPSGRTDTQYF. As DNA, the CDR3 is TGTGCCAGCAGCTTAGATGGGCCTAGCGGGAGGACAGATACGCAGTATTTT.

The chain couples TRBV29-1 to TRBJ1-1; D remains unclear. This CDR3 is built from 13 residues. Germline CDR1 reads SQVTM; CDR2 reads ANQGSEA. Trimming stripped 7 bases from V and 4 bases from J, with 16 bases between. CDR3 protein: CSAARGEGTEAFF. As DNA, the CDR3 is TGCAGCGCGGCACGGGGAGAGGGCACTGAAGCTTTCTTT.

The chain combines TRBV5-1 with TRBJ2-1, with no clear D. The V gene lost 0 bases and the J gene lost 0 bases, with 13 bases spanning the gap. CDR3 length: 17 residues. Germline assignment: CDR1 SGHRS and CDR2 YFSETQ. CDR3 region: CASSLAFFRSSYNEQFF. The DNA for the CDR3 is TGCGCCAGCAGCTTGGCGTTCTTTAGGAGCTCCTACAATGAGCAGTTCTTC.

This rearrangement joins TRBV14 to TRBJ2-7, with TRBD1 matching 8 bases. V lost 0 bases to trimming and J lost 3 bases; unmatched junction nucleotides: 10. The CDR3 is 17 residues long. In germline, CDR1 is SGHDN, CDR2 FVKESK. In nucleotides, the CDR3 is TGTGCCAGCAGCCAAGATTTCGGGACAGGCCCATACTACGAGCAGTACTTC. It yields the protein CASSQDFGTGPYYEQYF.

The chain is built from TRBV15 and TRBJ2-1; TRBD1 is a possible D gene (6 bases). Germline V gene data show CDR1 as LNHNV and CDR2 as YYDKDF (reference sequence). The CDR3 totals 17 residues. Trimming left V 3 bases short and J 5 bases short, with 20 bases between. Written as DNA, the CDR3 is TGTGCCACCAGCAGCCCTCTTACAGGGATGGTAAACAATGAGCAGTTCTTC. This translates into CATSSPLTGMVNNEQFF.

Only one count was recorded for this clone. V and J are TRBV28 and TRBJ1-5, with 10 bases lining up with TRBD1. Germline V gene data show CDR1 as MDHEN and CDR2 as SYDVKM. V gave up 11 bases and J gave up 6 bases; unmatched junction bases: 13. The CDR3 length is 15 residues. The CDR3 coding sequence is TGTGCCTCACGCGAGACAGGGGGCGCGGGTCAGCCCCAGCATTTT. The encoded protein is CASRETGGAGQPQHF.

This rearrangement joins TRBV5-1 to TRBJ2-1; 11 bases map to TRBD1. The CDR3 extends over 17 amino acids. V was pared by 3 bases and J by 6 bases, with 11 bases of the junction left unmatched. CDR1 is SGHRS, CDR2 YFSETQ, per germline. This CDR3 is CASSYGQGALGTNEQFF. As DNA, the CDR3 is TGCGCCAGCAGCTACGGACAGGGGGCGCTGGGGACCAATGAGCAGTTCTTC.

The CDR3 loop is CASGGYPSEAFF. For the CDR3, the DNA is TGTGCCAGCGGGGGGTACCCCTCGGAAGCTTTCTTT. This sequence joins TRBV2 and TRBJ1-1; D possibly corresponds to TRBD1 (5 bases). This CDR3 comprises 12 residues. The germline V and J ends were trimmed by 8 bases and 8 bases, with 15 bases remaining between them. Germline CDR1 and CDR2: SNHLY and FYNNEI.

The chain couples TRBV4-2 to TRBJ1-4, with TRBD1 matching 8 bases. The germline gives CDR1 LGHNA, CDR2 YNFKEQ. CDR3 size: 15 residues. V was pared by 3 bases and J by 5 bases, with 5 bases of the junction left unmatched. The CDR3 nucleotides are TGTGCCAGCAGCCAGCCGGGACAGGACAATGAAAAACTGTTTTTT. Its protein product is CASSQPGQDNEKLFF.